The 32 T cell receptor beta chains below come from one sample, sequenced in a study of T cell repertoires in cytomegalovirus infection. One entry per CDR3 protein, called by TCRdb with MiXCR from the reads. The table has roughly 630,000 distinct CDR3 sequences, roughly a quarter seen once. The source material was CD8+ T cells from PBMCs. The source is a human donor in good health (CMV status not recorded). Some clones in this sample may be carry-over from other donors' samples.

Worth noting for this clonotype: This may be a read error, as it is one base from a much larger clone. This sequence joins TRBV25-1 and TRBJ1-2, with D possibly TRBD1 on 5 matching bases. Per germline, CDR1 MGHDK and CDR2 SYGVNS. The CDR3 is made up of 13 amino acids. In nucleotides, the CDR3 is TGTGCCAACAGTGAATTCAAGGGGAGCGGCTACACCTTC. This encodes CANSEFKGSGYTF.

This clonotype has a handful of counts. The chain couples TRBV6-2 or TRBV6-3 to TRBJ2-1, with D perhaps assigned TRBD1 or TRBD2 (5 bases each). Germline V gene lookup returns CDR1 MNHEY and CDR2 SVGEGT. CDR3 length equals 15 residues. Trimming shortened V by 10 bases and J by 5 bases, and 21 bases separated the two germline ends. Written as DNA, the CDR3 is TGTGCCACCACAGTTTCCAAGGGACCGAACAATGAGCAGTTCTTC. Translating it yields CATTVSKGPNNEQFF.

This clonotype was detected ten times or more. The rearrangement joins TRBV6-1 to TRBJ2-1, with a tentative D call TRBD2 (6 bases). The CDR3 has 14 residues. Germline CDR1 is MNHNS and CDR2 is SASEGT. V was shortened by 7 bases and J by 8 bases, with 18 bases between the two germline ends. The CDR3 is CASTLFGRSYEQFF. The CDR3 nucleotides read TGTGCCAGCACACTCTTCGGGAGAAGCTATGAGCAGTTCTTC.

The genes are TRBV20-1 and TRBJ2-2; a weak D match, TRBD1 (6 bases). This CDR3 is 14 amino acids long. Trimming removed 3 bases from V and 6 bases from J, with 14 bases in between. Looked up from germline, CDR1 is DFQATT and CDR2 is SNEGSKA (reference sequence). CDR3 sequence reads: CSARETGMAGELFF. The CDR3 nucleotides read TGCAGTGCTAGGGAAACAGGGATGGCCGGGGAGCTGTTTTTT.

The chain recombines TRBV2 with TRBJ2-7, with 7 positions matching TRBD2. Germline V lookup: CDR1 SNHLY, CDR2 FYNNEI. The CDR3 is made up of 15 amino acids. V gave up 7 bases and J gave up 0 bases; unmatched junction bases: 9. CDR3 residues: CASTWAAGNSYEQYF. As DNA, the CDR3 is TGTGCCAGCACCTGGGCAGCGGGAAACTCCTACGAGCAGTACTTC.

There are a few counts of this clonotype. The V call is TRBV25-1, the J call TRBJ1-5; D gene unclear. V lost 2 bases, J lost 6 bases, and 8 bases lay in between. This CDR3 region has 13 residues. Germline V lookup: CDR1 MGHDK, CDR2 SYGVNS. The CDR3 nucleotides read TGTGCCAGCAGTGAAGAGAACGCTCAGCCCCAGCATTTT. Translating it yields CASSEENAQPQHF.

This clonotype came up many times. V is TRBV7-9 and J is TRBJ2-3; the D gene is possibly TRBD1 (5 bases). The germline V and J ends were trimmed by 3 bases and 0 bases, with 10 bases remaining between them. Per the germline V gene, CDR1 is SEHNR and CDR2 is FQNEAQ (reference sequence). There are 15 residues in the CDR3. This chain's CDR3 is CASSFDRVSTDTQYF. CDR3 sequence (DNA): TGTGCCAGCAGCTTCGACAGAGTTAGCACAGATACGCAGTATTTT.

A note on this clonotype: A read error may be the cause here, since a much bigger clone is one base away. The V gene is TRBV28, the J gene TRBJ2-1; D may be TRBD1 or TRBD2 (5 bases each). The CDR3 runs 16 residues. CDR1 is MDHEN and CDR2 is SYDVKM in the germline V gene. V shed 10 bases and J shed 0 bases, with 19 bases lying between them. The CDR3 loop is CANRDRDHSSYNEQFF. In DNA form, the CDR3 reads TGTGCCAACAGAGACCGGGACCACAGCTCCTACAATGAGCAGTTCTTC.

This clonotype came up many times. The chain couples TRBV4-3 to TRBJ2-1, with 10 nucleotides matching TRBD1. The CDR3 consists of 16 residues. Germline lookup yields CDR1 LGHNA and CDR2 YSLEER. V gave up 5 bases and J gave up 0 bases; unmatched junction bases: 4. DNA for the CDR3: TGCGCCAGCAGCGCCCGGACAGGGGGCTCCTACAATGAGCAGTTCTTC. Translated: CASSARTGGSYNEQFF.

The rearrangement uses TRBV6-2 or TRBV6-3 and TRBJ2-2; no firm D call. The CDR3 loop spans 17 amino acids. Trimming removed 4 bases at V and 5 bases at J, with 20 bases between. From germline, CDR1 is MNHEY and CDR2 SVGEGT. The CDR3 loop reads CASSSNPRTAETGELFF. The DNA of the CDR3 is TGTGCCAGCAGTTCCAATCCCCGGACGGCGGAAACCGGGGAGCTGTTTTTT.

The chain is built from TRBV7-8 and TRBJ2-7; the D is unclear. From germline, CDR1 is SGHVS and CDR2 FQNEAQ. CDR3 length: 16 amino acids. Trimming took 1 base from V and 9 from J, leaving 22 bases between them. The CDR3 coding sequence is TGTGCCAGCAGCTTAGGAGGAGCAGAGTTGCCCCTAGTGCAGTACGTC. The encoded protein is CASSLGGAELPLVQYV.

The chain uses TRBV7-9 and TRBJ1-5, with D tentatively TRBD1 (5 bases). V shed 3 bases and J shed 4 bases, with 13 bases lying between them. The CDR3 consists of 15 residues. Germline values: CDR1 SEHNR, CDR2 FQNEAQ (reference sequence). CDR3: CASSFGGPGNQPQHF. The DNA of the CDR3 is TGTGCCAGCAGCTTTGGGGGACCGGGGAATCAGCCCCAGCATTTT.

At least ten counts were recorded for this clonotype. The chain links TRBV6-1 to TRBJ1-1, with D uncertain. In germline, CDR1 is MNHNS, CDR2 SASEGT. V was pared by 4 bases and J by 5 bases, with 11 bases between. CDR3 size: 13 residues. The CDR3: CASSAQEETEAFF. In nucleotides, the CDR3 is TGTGCCAGCAGTGCCCAGGAGGAGACTGAAGCTTTCTTT.

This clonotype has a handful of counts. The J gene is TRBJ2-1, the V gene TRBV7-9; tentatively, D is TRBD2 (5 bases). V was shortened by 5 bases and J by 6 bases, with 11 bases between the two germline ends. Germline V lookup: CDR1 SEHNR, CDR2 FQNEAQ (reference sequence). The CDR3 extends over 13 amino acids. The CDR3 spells CASSRNSGNEQFF. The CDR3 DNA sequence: TGTGCCAGCAGCAGAAACAGCGGCAATGAGCAGTTCTTC. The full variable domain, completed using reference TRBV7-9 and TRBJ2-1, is DTGVSQNPRHKITKRGQNVTFRCDPISEHNRLYWYRQTLGQGPEFLTYFQNEAQLEKSRLLSDRFSAERPKGSFSTLEIQRTEQGDSAMYLCASSRNSGNEQFFGPGTRLTVL.

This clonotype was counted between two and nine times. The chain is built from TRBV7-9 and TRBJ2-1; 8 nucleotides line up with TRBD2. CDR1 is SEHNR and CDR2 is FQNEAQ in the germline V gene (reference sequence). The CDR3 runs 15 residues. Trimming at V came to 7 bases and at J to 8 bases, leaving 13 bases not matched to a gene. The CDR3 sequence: CASTALGGRGDEQFF. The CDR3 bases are TGTGCCAGCACCGCCCTAGGGGGGCGGGGGGATGAGCAGTTCTTC.

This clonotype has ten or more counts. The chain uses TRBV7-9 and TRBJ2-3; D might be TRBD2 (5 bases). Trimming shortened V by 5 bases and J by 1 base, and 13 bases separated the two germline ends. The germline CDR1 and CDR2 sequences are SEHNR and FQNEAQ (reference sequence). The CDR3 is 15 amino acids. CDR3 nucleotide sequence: TGTGCCAGCAGCCCCCCCAGCGGCGGCACAGATACGCAGTATTTT. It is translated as CASSPPSGGTDTQYF.

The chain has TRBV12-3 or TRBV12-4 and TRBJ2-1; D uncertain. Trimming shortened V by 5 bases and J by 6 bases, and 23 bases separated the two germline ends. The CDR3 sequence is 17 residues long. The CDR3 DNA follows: TGTGCCAGCAGTCCATCGGGTAGAAAGTCCCCTTCCAATGAGCAGTTCTTC. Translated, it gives CASSPSGRKSPSNEQFF.

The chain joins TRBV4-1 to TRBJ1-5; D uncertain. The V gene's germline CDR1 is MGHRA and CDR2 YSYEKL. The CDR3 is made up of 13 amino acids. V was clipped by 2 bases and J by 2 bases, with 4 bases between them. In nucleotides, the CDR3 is TGCGCCAGCAGCCAAAGTGGCAATCAGCCCCAGCATTTT. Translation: CASSQSGNQPQHF.

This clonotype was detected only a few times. The CDR3 loop is CASSFNPTVYSNQPQHF. For the CDR3, the DNA is TGTGCCAGCAGCTTTAACCCGACAGTTTATAGCAATCAGCCCCAGCATTTT. The chain is built from TRBV6-2 or TRBV6-3 and TRBJ1-5, with TRBD1 as a possible D gene (5 bases). In germline, CDR1 is MNHEY, CDR2 SVGEGT. Trimming pared 6 bases from V and 0 bases from J, leaving 18 bases between. The CDR3 contains 17 residues.

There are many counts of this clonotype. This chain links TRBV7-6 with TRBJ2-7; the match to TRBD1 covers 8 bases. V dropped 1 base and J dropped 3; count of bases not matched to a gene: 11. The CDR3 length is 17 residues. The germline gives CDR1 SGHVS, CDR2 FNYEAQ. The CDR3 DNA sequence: TGTGCCAGCAGCTTAGTGGGGGACAGGACCAAATTCTACGAGCAGTACGTC. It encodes CASSLVGDRTKFYEQYV.

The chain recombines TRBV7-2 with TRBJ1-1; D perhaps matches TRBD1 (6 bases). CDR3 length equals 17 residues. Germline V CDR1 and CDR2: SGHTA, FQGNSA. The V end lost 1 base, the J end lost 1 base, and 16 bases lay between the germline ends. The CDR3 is CASSLEGVQNANTEAFF. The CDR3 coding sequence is TGTGCCAGCAGCTTAGAGGGGGTCCAAAACGCGAACACTGAAGCTTTCTTT. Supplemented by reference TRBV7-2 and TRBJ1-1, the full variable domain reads GAGVSQSPSNKVTEKGKDVELRCDPISGHTALYWYRQSLGQGLEFLIYFQGNSAPDKSGLPSDRFSAERTGGSVSTLTIQRTQQEDSAVYLCASSLEGVQNANTEAFFGQGTRLTVV.

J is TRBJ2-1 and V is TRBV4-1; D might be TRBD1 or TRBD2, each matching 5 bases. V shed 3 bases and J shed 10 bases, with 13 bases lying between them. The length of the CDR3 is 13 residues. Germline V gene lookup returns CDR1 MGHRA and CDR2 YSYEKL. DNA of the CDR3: TGCGCCAGCAGCCAGGGAGCAGGGTGGGAGCAGTTCTTC. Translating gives CASSQGAGWEQFF.

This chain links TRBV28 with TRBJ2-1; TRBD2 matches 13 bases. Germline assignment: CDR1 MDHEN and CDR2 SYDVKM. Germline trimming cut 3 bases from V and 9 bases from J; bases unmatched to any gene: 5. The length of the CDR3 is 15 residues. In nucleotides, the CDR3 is TGTGCCAGCAGTTTTGAACTAGCGGGGGGGAGTGAGCAGTTCTTC. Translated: CASSFELAGGSEQFF.

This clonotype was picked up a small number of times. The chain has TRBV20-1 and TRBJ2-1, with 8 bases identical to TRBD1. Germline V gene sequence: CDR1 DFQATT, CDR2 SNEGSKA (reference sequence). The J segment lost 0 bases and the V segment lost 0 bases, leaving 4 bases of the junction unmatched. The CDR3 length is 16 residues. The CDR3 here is CSARDRGLSSYNEQFF. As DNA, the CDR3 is TGCAGTGCTAGAGACAGGGGGCTCAGCTCCTACAATGAGCAGTTCTTC.

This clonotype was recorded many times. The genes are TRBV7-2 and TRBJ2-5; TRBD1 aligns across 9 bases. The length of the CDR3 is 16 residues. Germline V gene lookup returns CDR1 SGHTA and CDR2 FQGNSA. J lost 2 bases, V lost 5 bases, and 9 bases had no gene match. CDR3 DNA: TGTGCCAGCAGCCAAGAAGGGACAGGGCGACAAGAGACCCAGTACTTC. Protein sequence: CASSQEGTGRQETQYF.

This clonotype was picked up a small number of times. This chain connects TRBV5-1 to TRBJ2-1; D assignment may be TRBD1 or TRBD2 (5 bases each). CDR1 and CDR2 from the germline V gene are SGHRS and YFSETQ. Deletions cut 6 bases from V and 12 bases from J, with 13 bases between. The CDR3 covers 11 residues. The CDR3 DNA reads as TGCGCCAGCACGGGGACCGTAGGGCAGTTCTTC. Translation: CASTGTVGQFF. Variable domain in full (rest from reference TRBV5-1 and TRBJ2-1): KAGVTQTPRYLIKTRGQQVTLSCSPISGHRSVSWYQQTPGQGLQFLFEYFSETQRNKGNFPGRFSGRQFSNSRSEMNVSTLELGDSALYLCASTGTVGQFFGPGTRLTVL.

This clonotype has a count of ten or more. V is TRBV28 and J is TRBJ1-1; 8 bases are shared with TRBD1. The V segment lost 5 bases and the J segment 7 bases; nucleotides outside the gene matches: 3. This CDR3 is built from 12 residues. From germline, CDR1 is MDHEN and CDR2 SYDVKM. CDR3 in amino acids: CASSGTGHEAFF. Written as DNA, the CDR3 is TGTGCCAGCAGTGGGACAGGCCATGAAGCTTTCTTT.

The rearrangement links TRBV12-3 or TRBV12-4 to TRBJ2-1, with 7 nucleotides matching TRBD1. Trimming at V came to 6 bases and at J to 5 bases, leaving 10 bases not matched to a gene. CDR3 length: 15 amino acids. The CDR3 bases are TGTGCCAGCAGCCTCAGACAGGGAAGCGACAATGAGCAGTTCTTC. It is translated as CASSLRQGSDNEQFF.

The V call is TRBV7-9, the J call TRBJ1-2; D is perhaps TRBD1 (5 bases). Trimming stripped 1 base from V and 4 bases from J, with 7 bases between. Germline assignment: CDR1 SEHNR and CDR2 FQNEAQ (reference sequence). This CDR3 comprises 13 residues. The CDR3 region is CASSLVDSYGYTF. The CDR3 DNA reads TGTGCCAGCAGCTTAGTAGACAGCTATGGCTACACCTTC.

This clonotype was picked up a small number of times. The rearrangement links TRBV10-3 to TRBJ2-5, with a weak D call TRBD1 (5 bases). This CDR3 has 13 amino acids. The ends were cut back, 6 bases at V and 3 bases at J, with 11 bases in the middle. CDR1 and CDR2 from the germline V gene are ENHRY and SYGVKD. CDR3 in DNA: TGTGCCATCAGGAAGCAGGGTGAAGAGACCCAGTACTTC. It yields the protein CAIRKQGEETQYF.

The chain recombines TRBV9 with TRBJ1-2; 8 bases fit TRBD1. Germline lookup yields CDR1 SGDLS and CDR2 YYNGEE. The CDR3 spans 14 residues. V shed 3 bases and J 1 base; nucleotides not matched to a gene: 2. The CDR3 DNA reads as TGTGCCAGCAGCGCGGACAGGGATAACTATGGCTACACCTTC. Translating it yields CASSADRDNYGYTF.

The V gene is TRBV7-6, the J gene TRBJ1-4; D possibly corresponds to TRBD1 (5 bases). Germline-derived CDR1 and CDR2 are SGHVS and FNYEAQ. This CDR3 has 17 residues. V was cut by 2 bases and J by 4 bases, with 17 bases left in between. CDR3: CASSLNRNRGNNEKLFF. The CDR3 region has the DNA TGTGCCAGCAGCTTAAACAGGAATCGGGGCAATAATGAAAAACTGTTTTTT.